The 5 T cell receptor beta chains presented below share a single source sample, sequenced in a study of blood T cell repertoires in COVID-19. Clones were sequenced by immunoSEQ multiplex PCR, and TCRdb holds only the in-frame ones, with some missing. The sample lists approximately 240,000 clones, 70% to 85% seen once, with roughly 1.3% in the top ten. Sequencing was performed on PBMCs or T cells enriched from blood (not recorded which). Every receptor here comes from a woman between 40 and 50 years old with acute COVID-19.

The chain has TRBV19 and TRBJ1-2, with D hard to call. This CDR3 is built from 14 residues. From germline, CDR1 is LNHDA and CDR2 SQIVND (reference sequence). The V end lost 6 bases, the J end lost 5 bases, and 16 bases lay between the germline ends. For the CDR3, the DNA is TGTGCCAGTAGGAGGGTTCTACAAATTTATGGCTACACCTTC. Its translation is CASRRVLQIYGYTF.

This clone was seen a single time. This sequence joins TRBV19 and TRBJ1-1, with a weak D call TRBD1 (6 bases). The CDR3 extends over 17 amino acids. CDR1 LNHDA and CDR2 SQIVND come from the germline V gene (reference sequence). The V end was cut by 3 bases, the J end by 0 bases, with 17 bases between. The CDR3 loop reads CASSIRGRVGMNTEAFF. The CDR3 nucleotides are TGTGCCAGTAGTATTAGGGGGAGGGTGGGGATGAACACTGAAGCTTTCTTT.

The sample holds a few counts of this clone. The chain joins TRBV4-1 to TRBJ2-1; TRBD2 is a possible D gene (6 bases). CDR1 and CDR2 (germline): MGHRA, YSYEKL. V lost 0 bases, J lost 6 bases, and 18 bases lay in between. The CDR3 is 17 residues long. Here the CDR3 reads CASSQDAGTLWINEQFF. In nucleotides, the CDR3 is TGCGCCAGCAGCCAAGATGCCGGGACTCTCTGGATCAATGAGCAGTTCTTC.

In DNA form, the CDR3 reads TGCGCCAGCAGCGAGGCTCGGGGCACCGGGGAGCTGTTTTTT. Amino acids: CASSEARGTGELFF. V is TRBV5-1 and J is TRBJ2-2; maybe TRBD2 (5 bases). Trimming shortened V by 4 bases and J by 4 bases, and 11 bases separated the two germline ends. Looked up from germline, CDR1 is SGHRS and CDR2 is YFSETQ. There are 14 residues in the CDR3.

The chain has TRBV10-2 and TRBJ2-3, with TRBD2 identical over 10 bases. V gave up 6 bases and J gave up 0 bases; unmatched junction bases: 3. The length of the CDR3 is 15 residues. Germline V gene sequence: CDR1 WSHSY, CDR2 SAAADI. CDR3 sequence (DNA): TGCGCCAGCAGGACAGCGGGGGGGAGCACAGATACGCAGTATTTT. Amino acids: CASRTAGGSTDTQYF.